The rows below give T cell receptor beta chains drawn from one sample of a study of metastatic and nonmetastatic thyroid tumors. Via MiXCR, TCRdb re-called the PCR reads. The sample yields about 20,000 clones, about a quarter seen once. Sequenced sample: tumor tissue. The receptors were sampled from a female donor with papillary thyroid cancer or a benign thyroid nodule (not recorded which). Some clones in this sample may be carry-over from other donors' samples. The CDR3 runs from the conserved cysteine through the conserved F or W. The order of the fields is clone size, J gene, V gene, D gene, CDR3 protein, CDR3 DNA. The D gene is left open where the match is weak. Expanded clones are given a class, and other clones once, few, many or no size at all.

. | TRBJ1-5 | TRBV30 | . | CAWRAKQGDQPQHF | TGTGCCTGGAGGGCAAAACAGGGCGATCAGCCCCAGCATTTT
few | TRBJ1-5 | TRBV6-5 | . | CASSYAKDQPQHF | TGTGCCAGCAGTTACGCTAAGGATCAGCCCCAGCATTTT
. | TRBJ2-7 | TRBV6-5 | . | CASSYGRERWYEQYF | TGTGCCAGCAGTTACGGCAGGGAGAGGTGGTACGAGCAGTACTTC
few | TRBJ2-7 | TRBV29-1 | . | CSVYVRGGYSSYEQYF | TGCAGCGTTTATGTCCGCGGTGGTTATAGCTCCTACGAGCAGTACTTC
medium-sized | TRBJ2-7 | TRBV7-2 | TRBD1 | CASSSGQGFYEQYF | TGTGCCAGCAGCTCGGGACAGGGGTTCTACGAGCAGTACTTC
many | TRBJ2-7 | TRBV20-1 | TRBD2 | CSALDLAAYEQYF | TGCAGTGCTTTAGATCTAGCGGCCTACGAGCAGTACTTC
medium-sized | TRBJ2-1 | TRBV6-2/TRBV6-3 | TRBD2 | CASSRLAGGINEQFF | TGTGCCAGCAGTCGACTAGCGGGAGGGATAAATGAGCAGTTCTTC
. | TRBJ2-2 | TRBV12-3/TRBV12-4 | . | CASRPGQNTGELFF | TGTGCCAGCAGACCGGGACAGAACACCGGGGAGCTGTTTTTT
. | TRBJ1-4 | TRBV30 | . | CAWSRDTVKTNEKLFF | TGTGCCTGGAGTCGTGACACGGTGAAAACTAATGAAAAACTGTTTTTT
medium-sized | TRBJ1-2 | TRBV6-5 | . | CASSYAKGIGYTF | TGTGCCAGCAGTTACGCGAAGGGGATAGGCTACACCTTC
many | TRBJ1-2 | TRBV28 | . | CASSLGQYYGYTF | TGTGCCAGCAGTTTAGGGCAGTACTATGGCTACACCTTC
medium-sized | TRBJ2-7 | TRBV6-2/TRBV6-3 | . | CASIDGGTSYEQYF | TGTGCCAGCATCGACGGAGGGACCTCCTACGAGCAGTACTTC
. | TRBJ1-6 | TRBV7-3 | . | CASSIGTQVYSPLHF | TGTGCCAGCAGCATCGGAACTCAAGTTTATTCACCCCTCCACTTT
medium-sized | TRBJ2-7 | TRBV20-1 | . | CSARDLQQYF | TGCAGTGCTAGGGACTTACAGCAGTACTTC
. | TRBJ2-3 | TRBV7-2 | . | CASRLLGVTDTQYF | TGTGCCAGCAGATTATTAGGAGTCACAGATACGCAGTATTTT
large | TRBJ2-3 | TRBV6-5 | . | CASSYSTTYTQYF | TGTGCCAGCAGTTACTCGACTACGTATACGCAGTATTTT
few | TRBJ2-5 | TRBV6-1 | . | CASSELTGNKDDQYF | TGTGCCAGCAGTGAGCTTACGGGTAATAAGGATGACCAGTACTTC
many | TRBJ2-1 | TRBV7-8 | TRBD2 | CASSKRDQRGEQFF | TGTGCCAGCAGCAAAAGGGATCAGCGGGGGGAGCAGTTCTTC
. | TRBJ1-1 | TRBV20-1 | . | CSARGGLDTEAFF | TGCAGTGCTAGAGGGGGCTTGGACACTGAAGCTTTCTTT
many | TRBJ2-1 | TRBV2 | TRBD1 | CASTLRGQGWDEQFF | TGTGCCAGCACGCTAAGGGGACAGGGTTGGGATGAGCAGTTCTTC
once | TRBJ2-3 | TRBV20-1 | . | CNAREGGTDTQYF | TGCAATGCAAGAGAGGGTGGCACAGATACGCAGTATTTT
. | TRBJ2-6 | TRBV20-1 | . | CSARDLYTYSGANVLTF | TGCAGTGCTAGAGATTTGTACACTTACTCTGGAGCCAACGTCCTGACTTTC
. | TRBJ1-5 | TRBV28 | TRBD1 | CARGDRGGGYQPQHF | TGTGCCAGAGGCGACAGGGGCGGAGGGTATCAGCCCCAGCATTTT
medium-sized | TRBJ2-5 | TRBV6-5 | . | CASSYSYSGFGETQYF | TGTGCCAGCAGTTACTCGTACAGTGGGTTTGGAGAGACCCAGTACTTC
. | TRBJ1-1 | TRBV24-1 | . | CATSENTNTEAFF | TGTGCCACCAGTGAAAACACGAACACTGAAGCTTTCTTT
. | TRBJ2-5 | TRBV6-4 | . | CASSELTCNKGAQYF | TGTGCCAGCAGTGAGCTTACTTGTAATAAGGGTGCCCAGTACTTC
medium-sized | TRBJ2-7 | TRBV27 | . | CASTGQASSYEQYF | TGTGCCAGTACAGGGCAAGCGAGCTCCTACGAGCAGTACTTC
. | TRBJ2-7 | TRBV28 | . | CASSSRTTGLYEQYF | TGTGCCAGCAGTTCGAGAACTACGGGACTCTACGAGCAGTACTTC
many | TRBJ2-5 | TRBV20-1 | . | CSARETGSQETQYF | TGCAGTGCTAGAGAGACGGGTTCCCAAGAGACCCAGTACTTC
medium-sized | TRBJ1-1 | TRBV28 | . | CASSPSQGWTEAFF | TGTGCCAGCAGCCCATCCCAGGGATGGACTGAAGCTTTCTTT
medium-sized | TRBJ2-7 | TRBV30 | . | CAWSFIRDEQYF | TGTGCCTGGAGTTTCATCAGGGACGAGCAGTACTTC
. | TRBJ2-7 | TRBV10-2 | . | CASSEPYTHREF | TGCGCCAGCAGTGAGCCTTACACGCACCGGGAGTTC
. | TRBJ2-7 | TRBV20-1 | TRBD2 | CSARTPLAGETYEQYF | TGCAGTGCTAGAACCCCACTAGCGGGAGAGACTTACGAGCAGTACTTC
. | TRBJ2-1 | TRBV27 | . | CASSLYGYNEQFF | TGTGCCAGCAGTTTATACGGATACAATGAGCAGTTCTTC
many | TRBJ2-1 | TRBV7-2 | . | CASRPPGTPVGRRSYNEQFF | TGTGCCAGCAGACCCCCCGGGACTCCCGTCGGTAGGCGGAGCTACAATGAGCAGTTCTTC
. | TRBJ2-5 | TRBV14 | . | CASSQYRDGETQYF | TGTGCCAGCAGCCAGTACCGGGACGGAGAGACCCAGTACTTC
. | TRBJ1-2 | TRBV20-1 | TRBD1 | CSARGAGGYGYTF | TGCAGTGCTAGGGGGGCAGGGGGCTATGGCTACACCTTC
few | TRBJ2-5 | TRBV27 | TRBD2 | CASSTRLAGPLQETQYF | TGTGCCAGCAGTACCCGACTAGCGGGACCCCTCCAAGAGACCCAGTACTTC